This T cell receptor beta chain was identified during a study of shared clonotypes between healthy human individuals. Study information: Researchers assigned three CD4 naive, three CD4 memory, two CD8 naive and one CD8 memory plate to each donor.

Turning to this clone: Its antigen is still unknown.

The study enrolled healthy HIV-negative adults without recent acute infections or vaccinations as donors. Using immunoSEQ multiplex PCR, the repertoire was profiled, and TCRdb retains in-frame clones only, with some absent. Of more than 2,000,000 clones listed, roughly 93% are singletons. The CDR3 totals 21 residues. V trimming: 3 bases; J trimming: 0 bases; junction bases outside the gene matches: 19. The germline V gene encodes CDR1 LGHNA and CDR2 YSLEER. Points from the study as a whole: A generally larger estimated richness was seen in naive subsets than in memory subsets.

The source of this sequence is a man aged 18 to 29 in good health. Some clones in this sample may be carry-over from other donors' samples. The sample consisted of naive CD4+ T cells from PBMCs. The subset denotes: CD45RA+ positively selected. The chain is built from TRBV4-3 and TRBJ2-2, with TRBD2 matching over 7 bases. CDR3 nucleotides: TGCGCCAGCAGCCATCCCCTCCTAGCGGAGCTCGCCGCCTCGAACACCGGGGAGCTGTTTTTT. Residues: CASSHPLLAELAASNTGELFF.